This is a list of T cell receptor beta chains from one sample in a study of identical twins. TCRdb re-analysed the 5' RACE reads in MiXCR, keeping a single row per CDR3 protein. The data contain 410,000 or so distinct CDR3 sequences, approximately 17% of them singletons. Input material: naive T cells sorted from blood. These receptors originate from a man aged 45-65 years in good health. CDR3s include the opening cysteine and the closing phenylalanine or tryptophan. Fields, in order: V gene, J gene, CDR3 protein.

>TRBV28|TRBJ2-7
CASSPHYEQYF
>TRBV28|TRBJ1-1
CASTQFMGLDTEAFF
>TRBV28|TRBJ1-2
CASRVSDRSRGYTF
>TRBV10-3|TRBJ1-3
CATSDSGNTIYF
>TRBV12-3/TRBV12-4|TRBJ1-4
CASSFRSGAEEKLFF
>TRBV6-1|TRBJ1-3
CASSRGASSGNTIYF
>TRBV18|TRBJ2-7
CASSRLAGPEQYF
>TRBV4-2|TRBJ2-1
CASSSTSGDNEQFF
>TRBV21-1|TRBJ2-1
CASRAGTGAYNEQFF
>TRBV20-1|TRBJ2-3
CSAPLRGYSTDTQYF
>TRBV12-3/TRBV12-4|TRBJ2-5
CASSHWTGGEETQYF
>TRBV28|TRBJ2-7
CASSPSLYRGAAAEQYF
>TRBV9|TRBJ2-2
CASSRGRTSGTGELFF
>TRBV6-1|TRBJ2-1
CASSSPGSSEQFF
>TRBV20-1|TRBJ2-1
CSARPIAGRYNEQFF
>TRBV28|TRBJ2-3
CASSNPGTTSDTQYF
>TRBV15|TRBJ1-1
CATSRVYTEAFF
>TRBV10-3|TRBJ2-3
CAISEVSYTDTQYF
>TRBV20-1|TRBJ2-5
CSASKQNQETQYF
>TRBV29-1|TRBJ2-1
CSVEDLAGGHNEQFF
>TRBV4-2|TRBJ2-1
CASSPTGQQYYNEQFF
>TRBV4-2|TRBJ2-1
CASSQGVADRGGYEQFF
>TRBV29-1|TRBJ1-2
CSVAWGAKGYTF
>TRBV9|TRBJ2-1
CASSASTGIEYNEQFF
>TRBV19|TRBJ2-1
CASTADSYNEQFF
>TRBV7-2|TRBJ2-3
CASSLEKWTSGYTQYF
>TRBV5-1|TRBJ1-1
CASRTLNTEAFF